This T cell receptor (beta chain) is drawn from a study of blood T cell repertoires in COVID-19. Overall study context: Specimens from acute and convalescent COVID-19 originated in the United States, Italy and Spain. T cells, B-cell-depleted T cells, or PBMCs supplied cDNA or gDNA.

The CDR3 runs to 16 residues. Germline V CDR1 and CDR2: SGHTA, FQGNSA. After removal of 1 base from V and 7 bases from J, the junction contained 6 bases not matched to a gene. Original handling: Estimates of nucleated cell counts were drawn from the amplification of reference gene primers. Data came from immunoSEQ multiplex PCR; TCRdb stores just in-frame clones and leaves some out. The V and J calls and clone size were taken over from that table, and D and trimming were inferred from the DNA. The sample holds under 300,000 clones; 70% to 90% are singletons and the top ten take under 2.5%. The chain recombines TRBV7-2 with TRBJ2-1; 11 bases are a match to TRBD2. Material for sequencing was peripheral blood. This receptor was identified in a middle-aged woman who had recovered from COVID-19. CDR3 amino acids: CASSLGTSGSWNEQFF. In nucleotides, the CDR3 is TGTGCCAGCAGCTTAGGTACTAGCGGGAGTTGGAATGAGCAGTTCTTC.